The 19 T cell receptor beta chains in this list originate from one sample, sequenced in a study of shared clonotypes between healthy human individuals. Generated by immunoSEQ multiplex PCR, the TCRdb table keeps only in-frame clones and is missing some. The sample includes roughly 330,000 clones, over 65% of them seen just once. The sequencing input was memory CD4+ T cells sorted from blood. Subset indicated: CD45RA-negative fraction. These receptors were obtained from a young man in good health.

The chain couples TRBV7-2 to TRBJ2-2; a weak D match, TRBD2 (5 bases). The germline gives CDR1 SGHTA, CDR2 FQGNSA. V was clipped by 5 bases and J by 6 bases, with 13 bases between them. The length of the CDR3 is 14 residues. The DNA of the CDR3 is TGTGCCAGCAGCCCCCAACTAGGGCCCGGGGAGCTGTTTTTT. It encodes CASSPQLGPGELFF. The full variable domain, rest sourced from reference TRBV7-2 and TRBJ2-2, is GAGVSQSPSNKVTEKGKDVELRCDPISGHTALYWYRQSLGQGLEFLIYFQGNSAPDKSGLPSDRFSAERTGGSVSTLTIQRTQQEDSAVYLCASSPQLGPGELFFGEGSRLTVL.

In its sample, this clone was seen many times. This chain connects TRBV14 to TRBJ1-5, with TRBD1 identical over 8 bases. This CDR3 region has 13 residues. The germline gives CDR1 SGHDN, CDR2 FVKESK. Trimming at V came to 4 bases and at J to 6 bases, leaving 2 bases not matched to a gene. The CDR3 DNA reads TGTGCCAGCAGCCGGGGACAGGCTCAGCCCCAGCATTTT. Protein: CASSRGQAQPQHF.

This clone was detected a few times. The V call is TRBV5-1, the J call TRBJ2-7; D is ambiguous. Germline V gives CDR1 SGHRS, CDR2 YFSETQ. Trimming took 1 base from V and 3 from J, leaving 8 bases between them. This CDR3 comprises 13 residues. The CDR3 coding sequence is TGCGCCAGCAGCTTGCTATCGGACTACGAGCAGTACTTC. Residues: CASSLLSDYEQYF.

CDR3 region: CASSILGGRGHEQYF. DNA of the CDR3: TGTGCCAGTAGTATCCTTGGTGGCAGGGGGCACGAGCAGTACTTC. The chain links TRBV19 to TRBJ2-7; 8 nucleotides line up with TRBD1. Trimming removed 3 bases from V and 5 bases from J; junction bases left unmatched: 9. The CDR3 spans 15 residues. Germline-derived CDR1 and CDR2 are LNHDA and SQIVND (reference sequence).

J is TRBJ2-3 and V is TRBV7-4; D is possibly TRBD1 or TRBD2 (7 bases each). The CDR3 runs to 17 residues. The germline V gene has CDR1 SGHVT and CDR2 SQSDAQ. Trimming pared 2 bases from V and 4 bases from J, leaving 19 bases between. The CDR3 is CASSLTKTGREADTQYF. The CDR3 nucleotides read TGTGCCAGCAGCTTAACCAAGACAGGGAGGGAAGCAGATACGCAGTATTTT.

This clone was seen a few times. The gene calls are TRBV10-3 and TRBJ2-7; 13 bases map to TRBD2. V trimming: 10 bases; J trimming: 5 bases; junction bases outside the gene matches: 2. Germline assignment: CDR1 ENHRY and CDR2 SYGVKD. The CDR3 totals 12 residues. CDR3 region: CATGLAGDEQYF. The CDR3 DNA follows: TGTGCCACCGGACTAGCGGGAGACGAGCAGTACTTC.

The rearrangement uses TRBV29-1 and TRBJ2-1; D is undetermined. CDR1 SQVTM and CDR2 ANQGSEA come from the germline V gene. Trimming cost V 2 bases and J 3 bases, with 8 bases left between them. The CDR3 runs 13 residues. CDR3 sequence (DNA): TGCAGCGTTGAAACCGAGAGCTACAATGAGCAGTTCTTC. This gives the protein CSVETESYNEQFF.

The rearrangement uses TRBV29-1 and TRBJ2-3, with a weak D call TRBD1 (6 bases). Germline values: CDR1 SQVTM, CDR2 ANQGSEA. The CDR3 is made up of 13 amino acids. Trimming removed 7 bases at V and 1 base at J, with 12 bases between. The CDR3: CSAEGGGTDTQYF. The CDR3, as DNA: TGCAGCGCCGAAGGGGGAGGCACAGATACGCAGTATTTT.

This chain uses TRBV6-6 with TRBJ2-1, with D maybe TRBD2 (6 bases). The V gene's germline CDR1 is MNHNY and CDR2 SVGAGI (reference sequence). The length of the CDR3 is 16 residues. The V and J ends lost 7 bases and 8 bases respectively, with 24 bases between them. CDR3 sequence: CASTDLPGRKFYEQFF. CDR3 sequence (DNA): TGTGCCAGCACCGACCTCCCCGGGAGAAAGTTCTATGAGCAGTTCTTC.

The chain couples TRBV4-3 to TRBJ1-2; D gene uncertain. The CDR3 runs 16 residues. V was pared by 4 bases and J by 2 bases, with 17 bases between. The germline CDR1 and CDR2 sequences are LGHNA and YSLEER. CDR3 bases: TGCGCCAGCAGCCCTCAGGCCGGGAAGATCAACTATGGCTACACCTTC. Translation gives CASSPQAGKINYGYTF.

In its sample, this clone was seen once. The rearrangement joins TRBV7-2 to TRBJ2-2; weak D call: TRBD2 (5 bases). Germline V gene sequence: CDR1 SGHTA, CDR2 FQGNSA. V was cut by 1 base and J by 5 bases, with 8 bases left in between. The CDR3 runs 14 residues. The CDR3 here is CASSLGTLTGELFF. CDR3 bases: TGTGCCAGCAGCTTAGGGACTCTTACCGGGGAGCTGTTTTTT. Looking up the rest from reference TRBV7-2 and TRBJ2-2 gives the full variable domain: GAGVSQSPSNKVTEKGKDVELRCDPISGHTALYWYRQSLGQGLEFLIYFQGNSAPDKSGLPSDRFSAERTGGSVSTLTIQRTQQEDSAVYLCASSLGTLTGELFFGEGSRLTVL.

V usage is TRBV27 and J usage is TRBJ2-2; tentative D call: TRBD1 (6 bases). V gave up 5 bases and J gave up 4 bases, with 11 bases separating them. This CDR3 has 14 amino acids. Germline CDR1 reads MNHEY; CDR2 reads SMNVEV (reference sequence). Written as DNA, the CDR3 is TGTGCCAGCAGTACTTGGGACATCACCGGGGAGCTGTTTTTT. Its protein product is CASSTWDITGELFF.

V is TRBV27 and J is TRBJ2-5; D is ambiguous. This CDR3 has 12 amino acids. Deletions cut 9 bases from V and 1 base from J, with 9 bases between. Germline V gene lookup returns CDR1 MNHEY and CDR2 SMNVEV (reference sequence). This CDR3 is CASGRLQETQYF. CDR3 sequence (DNA): TGTGCCAGTGGCCGCCTCCAAGAGACCCAGTACTTC.

This chain links TRBV30 with TRBJ2-1, with 7 bases fitting TRBD2. Germline V lookup: CDR1 GTSNPN, CDR2 SVGIG (reference sequence). The CDR3 has 13 amino acids. J lost 8 bases, V lost 1 base, and 5 bases had no gene match. The CDR3 reads CAWSGTSGDEQFF. CDR3 sequence (DNA): TGTGCCTGGAGTGGGACTAGTGGGGATGAGCAGTTCTTC.

The chain couples TRBV7-8 to TRBJ2-1, with TRBD2 as a possible D gene (5 bases). Trimming removed 6 bases from V and 0 bases from J, with 18 bases in between. Germline values: CDR1 SGHVS, CDR2 FQNEAQ. The CDR3 totals 17 residues. CDR3 DNA sequence: TGTGCCAGCAGAAGAAAGACGGGGATGGGCTCCTACAATGAGCAGTTCTTC. It translates to CASRRKTGMGSYNEQFF.

This clone was counted a few times. As DNA, the CDR3 is TGCAGCGTGCCAAATTCCGGGACTAGCGGGAGAGGGAGTGAGCAGTTCTTC. This gives the protein CSVPNSGTSGRGSEQFF. The chain links TRBV29-1 to TRBJ2-1; 14 nucleotides agree with TRBD2. This CDR3 has 17 residues. V lost 6 bases and J lost 9; bases outside the gene matches: 16. Germline-derived CDR1 and CDR2 are SQVTM and ANQGSEA.

The genes are TRBV2 and TRBJ1-1; D might be TRBD1 (6 bases). The CDR3 is 11 residues long. V was trimmed by 2 bases and J by 11 bases, leaving 9 bases between them. From germline, CDR1 is SNHLY and CDR2 FYNNEI. CDR3 in amino acids: CASSEQGPAFF. The CDR3 bases are TGTGCCAGCAGTGAACAGGGGCCGGCTTTCTTT.

The chain couples TRBV15 to TRBJ2-7; 10 bases are a match to TRBD1. Trimming at V came to 0 bases and at J to 6 bases, leaving 17 bases not matched to a gene. Germline values: CDR1 LNHNV, CDR2 YYDKDF (reference sequence). The CDR3 has 19 amino acids. Written as DNA, the CDR3 is TGTGCCACCAGCAGAGATCTTCGCGCAGAATCCGGGACAGGGGCCGAGCAGTACTTC. It is translated as CATSRDLRAESGTGAEQYF.

The chain has TRBV19 and TRBJ2-7; TRBD2 matches at 11 bases. This CDR3 has 14 amino acids. V trimming: 5 bases; J trimming: 2 bases; junction bases outside the gene matches: 2. Germline V CDR1 and CDR2: LNHDA, SQIVND (reference sequence). The CDR3 is CASSVAGGPYEQYF. CDR3 bases: TGTGCCAGTAGTGTAGCGGGAGGGCCCTACGAGCAGTACTTC.